The clone carrying this T cell receptor (beta chain) was detected ten times or more. These data are taken from a study of T cell repertoires in cytomegalovirus infection. Study at large: Carrying CMV and the relevant HLA type showed in public TCR beta signatures.

The CDR3 sequence is 14 residues long. Germline loops: CDR1 MNHNS, CDR2 SASEGT. V was shortened by 2 bases and J by 6 bases, with 13 bases between the two germline ends. In TCRdb, the reads were re-called with MiXCR into one record per CDR3 protein. The profile shows roughly 280,000 distinct CDR3 sequences, approximately 13% of them singletons. The J gene is TRBJ1-1, the V gene TRBV6-1; maybe TRBD1 (5 bases). This sequence originates from a human donor in good health (CMV status not recorded). Some clones in this sample may be carry-over from other donors' samples. The sample was PBMCs. The CDR3 nucleotides read TGTGCCAGCAGTGAATTGTTTTGGGGGGCTGAAGCTTTCTTT. This codes for CASSELFWGAEAFF.